Here is one T cell receptor (beta chain) with its context. What it binds is unknown. These data come from a study of T cells in localized non-small cell lung cancer. The table came from immunoSEQ multiplex PCR; TCRdb's copy has only in-frame clones and leaves some out. The sample has 35,000 to 50,000 clones, roughly 83% seen once. Study findings and constraints: A median of around 60 clones ranked among the top 100 in tumor appeared in adjacent lung. Because researchers sequenced only one region of the tumor, heterogeneity is still possible. A higher density of T cells in blood coincided with extended overall survival. Adjacent uninvolved lung tissue had the highest T cell clonality, exceeding tumor.

The germline CDR1 and CDR2 sequences are MNHNS and SASEGT. This CDR3 region has 11 residues. The V and J ends lost 2 bases and 8 bases respectively, with 6 bases between them. This chain links TRBV6-1 with TRBJ1-2; TRBD1 might be the D (5 bases). The TCR originated in a woman aged 35-75 years with stage II squamous cell lung carcinoma. Sequenced here: PBMCs, sampled before any cancer treatment. CDR3 coding DNA: TGTGCCAGCAGTGAACAGGGCGGCTACACCTTC. Translated: CASSEQGGYTF.